This entry is about one TCR beta chain. The repertoire was sequenced with immunoSEQ multiplex PCR; TCRdb's copy has only in-frame clones and lacks some. The data contain some 150,000 clones, 79% of them seen just once; the ten biggest clones take up 9.5% to 15%. These data are taken from a study of cytotoxic CD8 clonotypes in ibrutinib-treated CLL. V was pared by 6 bases and J by 2 bases, with 14 bases between. CDR3 length: 14 amino acids. CDR1 and CDR2 from the germline V gene are LNHDA and SQIVND (reference sequence). Sequencing used PBMCs, obtained after 12 months of ibrutinib treatment. The chain employs TRBV19 and TRBJ2-7; D is perhaps TRBD1 or TRBD2 (5 bases each). This receptor was identified in a human donor with chronic lymphocytic leukemia. The CDR3 nucleotides read TGTGCCAGTAGCCCCGGGACGTCCCCCTACGAGCAGTACTTC. Protein sequence: CASSPGTSPYEQYF.